This is a list of T cell receptor beta chains from one sample in a study of blood T cell repertoires in COVID-19. TCRdb keeps only in-frame clones here, not all; method: immunoSEQ multiplex PCR. The sample contains around 240,000 clones, roughly 83% of which appear only once. The sample was PBMCs or T cells enriched from blood (not recorded which). The receptor set was obtained from a woman between 50 and 59 years old who had recovered from COVID-19. The CDR3 runs from the conserved cysteine through the conserved F or W. D genes are given only for firm matches. A clone size is listed for some rows: how often the clone was seen (once, few, many), or a class if it is expanded.

V gene: TRBV24-1
clone size: -
J gene: TRBJ2-1
D gene: TRBD1
CDR3 protein: CATSQGVRYNEQFF
CDR3 DNA: TGTGCCACCAGCCAGGGGGTGAGATACAATGAGCAGTTCTTC

V gene: TRBV6-5
clone size: -
J gene: TRBJ1-5
D gene: -
CDR3 protein: CASSYGGGAGNQPQHF
CDR3 DNA: TGTGCCAGCAGTTACGGCGGGGGGGCTGGCAATCAGCCCCAGCATTTT

V gene: TRBV30
clone size: -
J gene: TRBJ1-6
D gene: -
CDR3 protein: CAWQPRRNSPLHF
CDR3 DNA: TGTGCCTGGCAACCCCGGCGGAATTCACCCCTCCACTTT

V gene: TRBV27
clone size: -
J gene: TRBJ1-6
D gene: TRBD1
CDR3 protein: CASSWDSPENYNSPLHF
CDR3 DNA: TGTGCCAGCAGTTGGGACAGCCCAGAGAATTATAATTCACCCCTCCACTTT

V gene: TRBV3-1/TRBV3-2
clone size: -
J gene: TRBJ2-7
D gene: TRBD2
CDR3 protein: CASSRLAGEQYF
CDR3 DNA: TGTGCCAGCAGTCGACTAGCGGGCGAGCAGTACTTC

V gene: TRBV27
clone size: once
J gene: TRBJ1-5
D gene: -
CDR3 protein: CASSFAGAGQPQHF
CDR3 DNA: TGTGCCAGCAGTTTTGCAGGGGCAGGTCAGCCCCAGCATTTT

V gene: TRBV19
clone size: once
J gene: TRBJ2-1
D gene: -
CDR3 protein: CASTQLPSDEQFF
CDR3 DNA: TGTGCCAGTACCCAGCTCCCCAGCGATGAGCAGTTCTTC

V gene: TRBV5-6
clone size: -
J gene: TRBJ2-5
D gene: -
CDR3 protein: CASSDRLGETQYF
CDR3 DNA: TGTGCCAGCAGCGACAGGTTGGGGGAGACCCAGTACTTC

V gene: TRBV4-3
clone size: -
J gene: TRBJ2-3
D gene: TRBD2
CDR3 protein: CASSQNTPGLAYTDTQYF
CDR3 DNA: TGCGCCAGCAGCCAAAACACCCCCGGACTAGCCTACACAGATACGCAGTATTTT

V gene: TRBV11-2
clone size: -
J gene: TRBJ2-6
D gene: -
CDR3 protein: CASSLIFRGSSGANVLTF
CDR3 DNA: TGTGCCAGCAGCTTGATATTTAGGGGGAGCTCTGGGGCCAACGTCCTGACTTTC

V gene: TRBV5-1
clone size: -
J gene: TRBJ2-1
D gene: -
CDR3 protein: CASARVRGYNEQFF
CDR3 DNA: TGCGCCAGCGCCCGTGTCAGGGGTTACAATGAGCAGTTCTTC

V gene: TRBV6-2/TRBV6-3
clone size: -
J gene: TRBJ2-7
D gene: -
CDR3 protein: CASSYSIRRAKSYEQYF
CDR3 DNA: TGTGCCAGCAGTTACTCAATCCGGCGAGCGAAATCCTACGAGCAGTACTTC

V gene: TRBV5-6
clone size: -
J gene: TRBJ1-4
D gene: TRBD1
CDR3 protein: CASSLWDSSGKLFF
CDR3 DNA: TGTGCCAGCAGCTTGTGGGACAGTAGCGGAAAACTGTTTTTT

V gene: TRBV7-2
clone size: -
J gene: TRBJ1-6
D gene: -
CDR3 protein: CASSRAGASYNSPLHF
CDR3 DNA: TGTGCCAGCTCCCGGGCGGGGGCATCCTATAATTCACCCCTCCACTTT

V gene: TRBV7-9
clone size: few
J gene: TRBJ1-1
D gene: TRBD1
CDR3 protein: CASSFRQGGTTEAFF
CDR3 DNA: TGTGCCAGCAGCTTTCGACAGGGGGGGACCACTGAAGCTTTCTTT

V gene: TRBV7-7
clone size: -
J gene: TRBJ2-5
D gene: TRBD2
CDR3 protein: CASSRRGVAGETQYF
CDR3 DNA: TGTGCTAGCAGCCGTCGTGGAGTAGCGGGAGAGACCCAGTACTTC

V gene: TRBV11-3
clone size: -
J gene: TRBJ2-3
D gene: -
CDR3 protein: CASSTLLKGTDTQYF
CDR3 DNA: TGTGCCAGCAGCACTCTACTAAAGGGCACAGATACGCAGTATTTT

V gene: TRBV19
clone size: -
J gene: TRBJ1-1
D gene: -
CDR3 protein: CASLQPQRDTEAFF
CDR3 DNA: TGTGCCAGTTTACAGCCCCAGAGGGACACTGAAGCTTTCTTT

V gene: TRBV18
clone size: -
J gene: TRBJ1-1
D gene: -
CDR3 protein: CASSGDRNTEAFF
CDR3 DNA: TGTGCCAGCTCCGGAGACAGGAACACTGAAGCTTTCTTT

V gene: TRBV5-1
clone size: once
J gene: TRBJ1-6
D gene: TRBD1
CDR3 protein: CASSLSNRGLYSHNSPLHF
CDR3 DNA: TGCGCCAGCAGCTTGTCGAACAGGGGGCTGTATAGTCATAATTCACCCCTCCACTTT

V gene: TRBV6-6
clone size: -
J gene: TRBJ1-5
D gene: -
CDR3 protein: CASRVAGNQPQHF
CDR3 DNA: TGTGCCAGCAGAGTCGCGGGCAATCAGCCCCAGCATTTT

V gene: TRBV18
clone size: -
J gene: TRBJ2-7
D gene: TRBD1
CDR3 protein: CASSRTGTGGYEQYF
CDR3 DNA: TGTGCCAGCTCAAGAACCGGGACAGGGGGTTACGAGCAGTACTTC

V gene: TRBV11-3
clone size: -
J gene: TRBJ2-5
D gene: TRBD2
CDR3 protein: CASSPKGLASETQYF
CDR3 DNA: TGTGCCAGCAGCCCCAAAGGACTAGCGTCAGAGACCCAGTACTTC

V gene: TRBV4-2
clone size: few
J gene: TRBJ2-7
D gene: -
CDR3 protein: CAITTRRGQGLEPGLEVHEQYF
CDR3 DNA: TGTGCCATCACGACCCGGCGGGGACAGGGACTAGAACCGGGACTAGAAGTACACGAGCAGTACTTC

V gene: TRBV7-9
clone size: -
J gene: TRBJ1-2
D gene: TRBD1
CDR3 protein: CASSLGTGIMNGYTF
CDR3 DNA: TGTGCCAGCAGCTTAGGGACAGGGATAATGAATGGCTACACCTTC

V gene: TRBV7-2
clone size: -
J gene: TRBJ2-7
D gene: TRBD2
CDR3 protein: CASSQLAGGNYEQYF
CDR3 DNA: TGTGCCAGCAGCCAACTAGCGGGGGGAAACTACGAGCAGTACTTC

V gene: TRBV4-1
clone size: -
J gene: TRBJ2-7
D gene: TRBD2
CDR3 protein: CASSQVPPSGGAYEQYF
CDR3 DNA: TGCGCCAGCAGCCAAGTCCCGCCTAGCGGGGGGGCCTACGAGCAGTACTTC

V gene: TRBV20-1
clone size: -
J gene: TRBJ2-7
D gene: -
CDR3 protein: CSASSAYDEQYF
CDR3 DNA: TGCAGTGCTAGTTCAGCGTATGACGAGCAGTACTTC

V gene: TRBV15
clone size: -
J gene: TRBJ2-3
D gene: TRBD2
CDR3 protein: CATSSGGRARADTQYF
CDR3 DNA: TGTGCCACCAGCAGCGGTGGGAGGGCCAGGGCAGATACGCAGTATTTT

V gene: TRBV18
clone size: few
J gene: TRBJ1-4
D gene: TRBD1
CDR3 protein: CASSPRPPGQGGEKLFF
CDR3 DNA: TGTGCCAGCTCACCAAGACCACCGGGACAGGGAGGGGAAAAACTGTTTTTT

V gene: TRBV10-2
clone size: once
J gene: TRBJ2-1
D gene: -
CDR3 protein: CASTWTPEGEQFF
CDR3 DNA: TGCGCCAGCACCTGGACCCCCGAGGGTGAGCAGTTCTTC

V gene: TRBV5-1
clone size: few
J gene: TRBJ2-2
D gene: TRBD1
CDR3 protein: CASSTGQKTGELFF
CDR3 DNA: TGCGCCAGCAGCACGGGACAGAAAACCGGGGAGCTGTTTTTT

V gene: TRBV6-5
clone size: -
J gene: TRBJ1-2
D gene: -
CDR3 protein: CASRRGQNYGYTF
CDR3 DNA: TGTGCCAGCAGAAGAGGACAGAACTATGGCTACACCTTC

V gene: TRBV19
clone size: -
J gene: TRBJ1-1
D gene: TRBD1
CDR3 protein: CASGQGSTEAFF
CDR3 DNA: TGTGCCAGTGGACAGGGGAGCACTGAAGCTTTCTTT

V gene: TRBV10-3
clone size: -
J gene: TRBJ1-1
D gene: -
CDR3 protein: CAAGGRSLNTEAFF
CDR3 DNA: TGTGCCGCGGGGGGAAGATCATTGAACACTGAAGCTTTCTTT

V gene: TRBV7-2
clone size: -
J gene: TRBJ1-1
D gene: -
CDR3 protein: CASSPVLVPRVTEAFF
CDR3 DNA: TGTGCCAGCAGCCCGGTCCTCGTTCCCCGGGTCACTGAAGCTTTCTTT

V gene: TRBV28
clone size: -
J gene: TRBJ1-6
D gene: -
CDR3 protein: CASSPGVPPNSPLHF
CDR3 DNA: TGTGCCAGCAGTCCAGGGGTTCCCCCTAATTCACCCCTCCACTTT

V gene: TRBV4-1
clone size: few
J gene: TRBJ1-1
D gene: TRBD1
CDR3 protein: CASSQTGGSGTEAFF
CDR3 DNA: TGCGCCAGCAGCCAAACAGGGGGCTCGGGCACTGAAGCTTTCTTT

V gene: TRBV9
clone size: -
J gene: TRBJ2-1
D gene: TRBD2
CDR3 protein: CASSVGRREGLGNEQFF
CDR3 DNA: TGTGCCAGCAGCGTAGGTCGGCGGGAGGGCCTGGGGAATGAGCAGTTCTTC

V gene: TRBV12-5
clone size: -
J gene: TRBJ2-7
D gene: -
CDR3 protein: CASGTQYEQYF
CDR3 DNA: TGTGCTAGTGGGACTCAGTACGAGCAGTACTTC

V gene: TRBV4-2
clone size: once
J gene: TRBJ2-3
D gene: -
CDR3 protein: CASSQLAVGTDTQYF
CDR3 DNA: TGTGCCAGCAGCCAGTTAGCGGTGGGCACAGATACGCAGTATTTT

V gene: TRBV7-9
clone size: -
J gene: TRBJ1-2
D gene: -
CDR3 protein: CASSQIAKQRSYGYTF
CDR3 DNA: TGTGCCAGCAGCCAAATAGCGAAACAGAGATCCTATGGCTACACCTTC

V gene: TRBV4-3
clone size: -
J gene: TRBJ1-2
D gene: -
CDR3 protein: CASSQSGVGGYTF
CDR3 DNA: TGCGCCAGCAGCCAATCGGGGGTAGGCGGCTACACCTTC

V gene: TRBV15
clone size: -
J gene: TRBJ2-1
D gene: TRBD2
CDR3 protein: CATSRYPREGSHEQFF
CDR3 DNA: TGTGCCACCAGCAGGTATCCGCGGGAGGGTTCCCATGAGCAGTTCTTC

V gene: TRBV7-6
clone size: -
J gene: TRBJ2-1
D gene: -
CDR3 protein: CASSLVLGGVRSYNEQFF
CDR3 DNA: TGTGCCAGCAGCTTAGTCTTAGGAGGGGTTAGGTCCTACAATGAGCAGTTCTTC

V gene: TRBV18
clone size: -
J gene: TRBJ1-4
D gene: TRBD1
CDR3 protein: CASSPPGQRNEKLFF
CDR3 DNA: TGTGCCAGCTCACCACCGGGACAGCGAAATGAAAAACTGTTTTTT

V gene: TRBV6-5
clone size: -
J gene: TRBJ2-1
D gene: -
CDR3 protein: CASSYYSRRYNEQFF
CDR3 DNA: TGTGCCAGCAGTTACTACTCCCGCCGATACAATGAGCAGTTCTTC

V gene: TRBV29-1
clone size: -
J gene: TRBJ2-1
D gene: -
CDR3 protein: CSVERPRDSKANEQFF
CDR3 DNA: TGCAGCGTCGAAAGACCCCGGGACTCAAAAGCCAATGAGCAGTTCTTC

V gene: TRBV7-9
clone size: -
J gene: TRBJ1-1
D gene: -
CDR3 protein: CASSPSGGARRENTEAFF
CDR3 DNA: TGTGCCAGCAGCCCAAGCGGAGGGGCCCGGAGGGAAAACACTGAAGCTTTCTTT

V gene: TRBV9
clone size: -
J gene: TRBJ2-7
D gene: TRBD1
CDR3 protein: CASSVGRGLSYEQYF
CDR3 DNA: TGTGCCAGCAGCGTGGGCAGGGGGCTCTCCTACGAGCAGTACTTC

V gene: TRBV7-9
clone size: -
J gene: TRBJ2-7
D gene: -
CDR3 protein: CASTRPGTDYEQYF
CDR3 DNA: TGTGCCAGCACTCGCCCCGGGACTGACTACGAGCAGTACTTC

V gene: TRBV18
clone size: few
J gene: TRBJ1-1
D gene: TRBD1
CDR3 protein: CASSPGQGGGAEAFF
CDR3 DNA: TGTGCCAGCTCCCCAGGACAGGGGGGAGGCGCTGAAGCTTTCTTT

V gene: TRBV19
clone size: -
J gene: TRBJ2-2
D gene: -
CDR3 protein: CASRRPVSDTGELFF
CDR3 DNA: TGTGCCAGTAGGAGGCCCGTTTCGGACACCGGGGAGCTGTTTTTT

V gene: TRBV4-1
clone size: -
J gene: TRBJ2-2
D gene: -
CDR3 protein: CASNPQGGTTGELFF
CDR3 DNA: TGCGCCAGCAATCCACAGGGGGGGACCACCGGGGAGCTGTTTTTT